This T cell receptor beta chain is from a study of T cell responses to AZD1222 COVID-19 vaccine. This table comes from immunoSEQ multiplex PCR, and its TCRdb copy is limited to in-frame clones, with some not included. The profile shows 130,000 to 150,000 clones, about 86% of them singletons. This CDR3 spans 14 amino acids. The V and J ends lost 0 bases and 5 bases respectively, with 10 bases between them. The germline CDR1 and CDR2 sequences are MGHRA and YSYEKL. The rearrangement joins TRBV4-1 to TRBJ1-2; no firm D call. This receptor was taken from an adult who received the AZD1222 COVID-19 vaccine. The material sequenced was peripheral blood, taken 28 days after the second AZD1222 dose. This chain's CDR3 is CASSQDGGTYGYTF. In DNA form, the CDR3 reads TGCGCCAGCAGCCAAGACGGAGGAACTTATGGCTACACCTTC.